The T cell receptor beta chain described here comes from a study of PD-1 blockade in classical Hodgkin lymphoma. Concerning this clone itself: Antigen: not known.

The patients all showed relapse after autologous stem cell transplantation, while their brentuximab vedotin exposure varied. The V end was cut by 2 bases, the J end by 5 bases, with 11 bases between. Germline CDR1 reads SGHDT; CDR2 reads YYEEEE. This CDR3 contains 14 residues. Whole-study findings and limits: Diversity in CD4+ TCRs, unlike that measured in CD8+ TCRs, had risen significantly by C4D1. Complete responders possessed baseline diversity comparable to newly diagnosed patients. Nivolumab initiation under 1 year post-ASCT meant exclusion.

Measured with immunoSEQ multiplex PCR; TCRdb has only the in-frame clones, and not every one. The sample holds fewer than 20,000 clones, roughly 84% seen once. The J gene is TRBJ2-1, the V gene TRBV5-6, with a weak D call TRBD2 (5 bases). The source material was peripheral blood mononuclear cells (PBMCs), sampled at baseline. This sequence originates from a human donor with classical Hodgkin lymphoma. CDR3 sequence: CASSFWTEDNEQFF. The CDR3 DNA reads as TGTGCCAGCAGCTTTTGGACTGAGGACAATGAGCAGTTCTTC.